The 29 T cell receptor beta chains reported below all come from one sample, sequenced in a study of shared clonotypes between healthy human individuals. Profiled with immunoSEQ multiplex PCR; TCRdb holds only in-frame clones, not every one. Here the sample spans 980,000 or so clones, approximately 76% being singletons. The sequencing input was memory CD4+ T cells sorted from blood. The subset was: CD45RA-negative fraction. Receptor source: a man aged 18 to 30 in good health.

The CDR3 loop is CASSGAGALGRTQYF. The CDR3 DNA sequence: TGTGCCAGCAGTGGAGCCGGGGCCCTGGGTCGGACCCAGTACTTC. This chain connects TRBV6-1 to TRBJ2-5; D is perhaps TRBD1 or TRBD2 (5 bases each). The CDR3 loop spans 15 amino acids. V was cut by 4 bases and J by 7 bases, with 19 bases left in between. In germline, CDR1 is MNHNS, CDR2 SASEGT.

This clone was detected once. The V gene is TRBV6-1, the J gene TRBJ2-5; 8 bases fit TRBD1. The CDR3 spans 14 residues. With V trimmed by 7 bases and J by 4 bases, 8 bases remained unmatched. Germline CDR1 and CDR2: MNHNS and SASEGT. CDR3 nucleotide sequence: TGTGCCAGCACCAGTCAGGGGGCTGGAGAGACCCAGTACTTC. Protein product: CASTSQGAGETQYF.

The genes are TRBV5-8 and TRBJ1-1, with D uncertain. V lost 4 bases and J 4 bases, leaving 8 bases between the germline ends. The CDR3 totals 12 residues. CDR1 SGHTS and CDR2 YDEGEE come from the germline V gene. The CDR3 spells CASSAAATEAFF. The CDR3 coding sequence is TGTGCCAGCAGCGCGGCAGCCACTGAAGCTTTCTTT.

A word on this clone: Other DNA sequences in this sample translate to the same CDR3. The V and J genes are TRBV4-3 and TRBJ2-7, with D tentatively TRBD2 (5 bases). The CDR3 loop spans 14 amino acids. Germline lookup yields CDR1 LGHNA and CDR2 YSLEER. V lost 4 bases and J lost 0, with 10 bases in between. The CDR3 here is CASSPSGSSYEQYF. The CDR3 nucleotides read TGCGCCAGCAGCCCGAGCGGAAGCTCCTACGAGCAGTACTTC.

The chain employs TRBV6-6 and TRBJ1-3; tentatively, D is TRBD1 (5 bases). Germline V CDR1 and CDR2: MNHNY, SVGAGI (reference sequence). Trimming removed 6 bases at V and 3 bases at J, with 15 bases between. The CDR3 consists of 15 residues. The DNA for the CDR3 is TGTGCCAGCAGGACAGCTACCGAGAATGGAAACACCATATATTTT. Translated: CASRTATENGNTIYF.

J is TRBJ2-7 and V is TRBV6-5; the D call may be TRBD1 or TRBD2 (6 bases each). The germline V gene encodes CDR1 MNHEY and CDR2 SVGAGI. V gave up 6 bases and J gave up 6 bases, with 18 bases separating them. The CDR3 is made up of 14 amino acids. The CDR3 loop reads CASRRGQGNSEQYF. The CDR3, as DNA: TGTGCCAGCAGACGGGGGCAGGGGAATTCCGAGCAGTACTTC.

The CDR3 region has the DNA TGTGCCAGCAGCTTAGCGCAGCAGGGGGTGGCCGAGCAGTACTTC. This encodes CASSLAQQGVAEQYF. The V and J genes are TRBV7-2 and TRBJ2-7; 7 bases line up with TRBD1. The CDR3 runs to 15 residues. CDR1 is SGHTA, CDR2 FQGNSA, per germline. With 0 bases clipped from V and 6 bases from J, the junction kept 8 bases outside the gene matches.

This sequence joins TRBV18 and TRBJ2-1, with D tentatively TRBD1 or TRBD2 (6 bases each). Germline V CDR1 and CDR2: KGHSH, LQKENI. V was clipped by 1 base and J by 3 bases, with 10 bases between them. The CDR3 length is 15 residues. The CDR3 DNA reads TGTGCCAGCTCACCACGGGGGGCAGGCTACAATGAGCAGTTCTTC. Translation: CASSPRGAGYNEQFF.

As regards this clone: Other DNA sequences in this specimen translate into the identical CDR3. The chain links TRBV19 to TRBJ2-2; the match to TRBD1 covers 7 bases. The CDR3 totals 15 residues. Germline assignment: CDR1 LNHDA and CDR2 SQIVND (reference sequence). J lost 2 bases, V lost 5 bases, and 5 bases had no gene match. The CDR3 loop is CASSSGTANTGELFF. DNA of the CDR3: TGTGCCAGTAGTTCCGGGACAGCTAACACCGGGGAGCTGTTTTTT.

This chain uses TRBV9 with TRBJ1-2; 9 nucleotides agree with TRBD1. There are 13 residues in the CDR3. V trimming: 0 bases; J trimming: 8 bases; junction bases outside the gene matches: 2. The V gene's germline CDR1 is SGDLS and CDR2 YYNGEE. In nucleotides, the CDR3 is TGTGCCAGCAGCGTAGGGGACAGGGTCGGCTACACCTTC. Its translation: CASSVGDRVGYTF.

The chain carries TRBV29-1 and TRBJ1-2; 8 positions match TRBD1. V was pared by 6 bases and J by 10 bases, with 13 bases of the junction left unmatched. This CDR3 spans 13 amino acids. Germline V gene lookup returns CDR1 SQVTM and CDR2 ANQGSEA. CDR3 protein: CSVAGQETPHYTF. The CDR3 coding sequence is TGCAGCGTCGCGGGACAGGAGACACCTCACTACACCTTC.

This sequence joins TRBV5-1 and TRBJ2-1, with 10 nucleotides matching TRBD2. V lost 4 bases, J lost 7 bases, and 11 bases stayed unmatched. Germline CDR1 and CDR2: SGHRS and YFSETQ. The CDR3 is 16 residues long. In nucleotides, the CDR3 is TGCGCCAGCAGCGCGATAACTAGCGGGAAATCGAATGAGCAGTTCTTC. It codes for CASSAITSGKSNEQFF.

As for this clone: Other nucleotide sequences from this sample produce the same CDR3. CDR3: CASSLAQGSETQYF. CDR3 DNA sequence: TGCGCCAGCAGCTTGGCCCAGGGATCGGAGACCCAGTACTTC. The V call is TRBV5-1, the J call TRBJ2-5, with D tentatively TRBD1 (5 bases). CDR1 and CDR2 (germline): SGHRS, YFSETQ. The CDR3 consists of 14 residues. Trimming shortened V by 0 bases and J by 5 bases, and 11 bases separated the two germline ends.

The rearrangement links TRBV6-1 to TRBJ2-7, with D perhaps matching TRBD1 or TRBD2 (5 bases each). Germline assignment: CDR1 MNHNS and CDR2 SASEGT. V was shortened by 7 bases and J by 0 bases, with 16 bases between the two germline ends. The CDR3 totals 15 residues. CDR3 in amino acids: CASIPAWGSSYEQYF. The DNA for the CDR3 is TGTGCCAGCATTCCTGCCTGGGGGTCCTCCTACGAGCAGTACTTC.

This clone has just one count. The CDR3 nucleotides are TGTGCCAGCAGCGCCACAGGGGGCTATGGAAACACCATATATTTT. Its translation: CASSATGGYGNTIYF. The chain employs TRBV7-2 and TRBJ1-3; 9 nucleotides agree with TRBD1. V gave up 5 bases and J gave up 3 bases; unmatched junction bases: 5. There are 15 residues in the CDR3. CDR1 is SGHTA and CDR2 is FQGNSA in the germline V gene.

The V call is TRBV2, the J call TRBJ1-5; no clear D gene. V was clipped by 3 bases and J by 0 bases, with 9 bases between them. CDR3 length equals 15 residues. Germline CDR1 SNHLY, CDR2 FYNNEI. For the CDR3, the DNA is TGTGCCAGCAGTGACCAGAACCTTAGCAATCAGCCCCAGCATTTT. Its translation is CASSDQNLSNQPQHF.

The CDR3 loop reads CASSGSGSGNTIYF. In DNA form, the CDR3 reads TGTGCCAGCAGCGGTAGCGGTTCTGGAAACACCATATATTTT. The rearrangement uses TRBV9 and TRBJ1-3; D is unresolved. In germline, CDR1 is SGDLS, CDR2 YYNGEE. Trimming left V 3 bases short and J 1 base short, with 8 bases between. This CDR3 has 14 residues. The complete variable domain, with remaining parts taken from reference TRBV9 and TRBJ1-3, reads DSGVTQTPKHLITATGQRVTLRCSPRSGDLSVYWYQQSLDQGLQFLIQYYNGEERAKGNILERFSAQQFPDLHSELNLSSLELGDSALYFCASSGSGSGNTIYFGEGSWLTVV.

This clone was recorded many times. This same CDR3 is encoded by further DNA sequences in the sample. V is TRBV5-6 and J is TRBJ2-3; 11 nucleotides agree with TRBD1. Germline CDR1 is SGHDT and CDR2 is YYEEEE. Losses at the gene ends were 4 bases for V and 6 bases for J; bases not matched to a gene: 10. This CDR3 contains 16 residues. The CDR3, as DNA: TGTGCCAGCAGCCCAAGGACAGGGGGCCGGGGGGATACGCAGTATTTT. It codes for CASSPRTGGRGDTQYF.

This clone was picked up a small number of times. The CDR3 loop is CASRRYGDEQFF. The CDR3 coding sequence is TGTGCCAGCCGCCGCTATGGCGATGAGCAGTTCTTC. The V gene is TRBV19, the J gene TRBJ2-1, with D hard to call. V was shortened by 9 bases and J by 8 bases, with 14 bases between the two germline ends. This CDR3 has 12 residues. Germline CDR1 reads LNHDA; CDR2 reads SQIVND (reference sequence).

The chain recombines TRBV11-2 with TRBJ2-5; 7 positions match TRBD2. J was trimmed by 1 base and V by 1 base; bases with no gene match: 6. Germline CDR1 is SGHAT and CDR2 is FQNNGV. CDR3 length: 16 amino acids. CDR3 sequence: CASSLVSGAFQETQYF. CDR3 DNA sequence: TGTGCCAGCAGCTTAGTAAGCGGGGCCTTCCAAGAGACCCAGTACTTC.

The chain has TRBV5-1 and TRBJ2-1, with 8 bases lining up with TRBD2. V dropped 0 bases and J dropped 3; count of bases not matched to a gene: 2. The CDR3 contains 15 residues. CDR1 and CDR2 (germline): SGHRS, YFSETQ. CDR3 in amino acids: CASSLVTSGYNEQFF. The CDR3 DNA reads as TGCGCCAGCAGCTTGGTCACTAGCGGCTACAATGAGCAGTTCTTC.

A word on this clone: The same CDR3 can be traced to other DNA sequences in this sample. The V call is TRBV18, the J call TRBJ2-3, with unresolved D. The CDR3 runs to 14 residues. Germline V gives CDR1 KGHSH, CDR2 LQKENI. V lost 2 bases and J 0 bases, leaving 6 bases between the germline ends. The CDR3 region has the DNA TGTGCCAGCTCACCAGCAAGGAGCACAGATACGCAGTATTTT. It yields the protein CASSPARSTDTQYF.

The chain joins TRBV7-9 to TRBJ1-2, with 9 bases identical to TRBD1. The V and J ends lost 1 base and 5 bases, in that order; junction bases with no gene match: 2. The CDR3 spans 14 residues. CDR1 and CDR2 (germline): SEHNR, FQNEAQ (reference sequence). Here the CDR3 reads CASSLEGQGYGYTF. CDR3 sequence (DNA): TGTGCCAGCAGCTTAGAGGGACAGGGTTATGGCTACACCTTC. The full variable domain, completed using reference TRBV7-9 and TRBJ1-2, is DTGVSQNPRHKITKRGQNVTFRCDPISEHNRLYWYRQTLGQGPEFLTYFQNEAQLEKSRLLSDRFSAERPKGSFSTLEIQRTEQGDSAMYLCASSLEGQGYGYTFGSGTRLTVV.

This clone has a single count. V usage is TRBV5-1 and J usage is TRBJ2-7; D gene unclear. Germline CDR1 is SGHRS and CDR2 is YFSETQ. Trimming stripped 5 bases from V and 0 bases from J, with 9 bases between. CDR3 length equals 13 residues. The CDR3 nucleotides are TGCGCCAGCAGACCGCCTTACTCCTACGAGCAGTACTTC. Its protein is CASRPPYSYEQYF.

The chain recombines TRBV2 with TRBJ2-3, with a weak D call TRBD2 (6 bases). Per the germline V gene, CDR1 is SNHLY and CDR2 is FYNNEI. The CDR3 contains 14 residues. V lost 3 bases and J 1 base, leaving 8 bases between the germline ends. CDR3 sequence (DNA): TGTGCCAGCAGTGACTGGAGGGGCACAGATACGCAGTATTTT. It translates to CASSDWRGTDTQYF.

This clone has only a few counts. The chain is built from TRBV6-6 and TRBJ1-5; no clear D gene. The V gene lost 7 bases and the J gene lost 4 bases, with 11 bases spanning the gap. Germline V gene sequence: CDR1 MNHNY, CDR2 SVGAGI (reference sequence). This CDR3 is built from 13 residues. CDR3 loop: CASNGGNNQPQHF. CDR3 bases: TGTGCCAGCAACGGAGGGAATAATCAGCCCCAGCATTTT.

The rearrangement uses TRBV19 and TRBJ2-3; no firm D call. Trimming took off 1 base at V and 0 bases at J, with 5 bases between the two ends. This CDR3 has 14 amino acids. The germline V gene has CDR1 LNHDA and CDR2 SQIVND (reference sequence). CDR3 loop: CASSIALSTDTQYF. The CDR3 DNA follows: TGTGCCAGTAGTATAGCGCTTAGCACAGATACGCAGTATTTT.

The CDR3 here is CASSPPISRELSYEQYF. The DNA of the CDR3 is TGTGCCAGCTCACCACCGATTAGCAGGGAACTCTCCTACGAGCAGTACTTC. The chain employs TRBV18 and TRBJ2-7, with D perhaps matching TRBD1 (5 bases). The V end was cut by 0 bases, the J end by 0 bases, with 15 bases between. The germline V gene encodes CDR1 KGHSH and CDR2 LQKENI. CDR3 length: 17 residues.

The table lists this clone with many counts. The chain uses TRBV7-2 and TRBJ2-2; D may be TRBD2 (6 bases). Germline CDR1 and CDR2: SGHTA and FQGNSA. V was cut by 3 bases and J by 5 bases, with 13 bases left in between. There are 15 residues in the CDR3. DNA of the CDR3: TGTGCCAGCAGCTTTCGTCTTGGGGGGACCGGGGAGCTGTTTTTT. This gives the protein CASSFRLGGTGELFF.